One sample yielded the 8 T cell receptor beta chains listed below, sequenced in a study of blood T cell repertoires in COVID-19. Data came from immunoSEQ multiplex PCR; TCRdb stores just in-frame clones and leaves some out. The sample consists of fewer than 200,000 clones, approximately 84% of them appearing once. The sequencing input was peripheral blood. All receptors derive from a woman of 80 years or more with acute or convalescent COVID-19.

As DNA, the CDR3 is TGTGCCAGTAGTAGGGGGGGCTTGAACACTGAAGCTTTCTTT. Its protein product is CASSRGGLNTEAFF. The V gene is TRBV19, the J gene TRBJ1-1, with TRBD1 as a possible D gene (6 bases). V was shortened by 4 bases and J by 0 bases, with 9 bases between the two germline ends. The CDR3 covers 14 residues. Looked up from germline, CDR1 is LNHDA and CDR2 is SQIVND (reference sequence).

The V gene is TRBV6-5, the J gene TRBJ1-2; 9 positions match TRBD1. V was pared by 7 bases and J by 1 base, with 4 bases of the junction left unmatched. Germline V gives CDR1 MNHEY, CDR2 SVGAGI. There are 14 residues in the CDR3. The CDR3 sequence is CASTLGQGNYGYTF. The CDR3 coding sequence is TGTGCCAGCACCTTGGGACAGGGTAACTATGGCTACACCTTC.

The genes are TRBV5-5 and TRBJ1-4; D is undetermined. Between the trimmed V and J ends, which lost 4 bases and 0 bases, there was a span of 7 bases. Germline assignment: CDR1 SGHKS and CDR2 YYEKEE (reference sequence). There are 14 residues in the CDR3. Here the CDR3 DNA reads TGTGCCAGCAGCACAGCCACAACTAATGAAAAACTGTTTTTT. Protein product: CASSTATTNEKLFF. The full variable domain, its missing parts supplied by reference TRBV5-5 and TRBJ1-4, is DAGVTQSPTHLIKTRGQQVTLRCSPISGHKSVSWYQQVLGQGPQFIFQYYEKEERGRGNFPDRFSARQFPNYSSELNVNALLLGDSALYLCASSTATTNEKLFFGSGTQLSVL.

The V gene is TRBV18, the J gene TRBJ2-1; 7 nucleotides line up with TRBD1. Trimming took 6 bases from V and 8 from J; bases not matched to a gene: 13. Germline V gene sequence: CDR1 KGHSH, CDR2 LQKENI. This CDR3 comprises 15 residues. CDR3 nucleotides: TGTGCCAGCTCGTACCGACAGGGTCGCCTAGATGAGCAGTTCTTC. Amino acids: CASSYRQGRLDEQFF.

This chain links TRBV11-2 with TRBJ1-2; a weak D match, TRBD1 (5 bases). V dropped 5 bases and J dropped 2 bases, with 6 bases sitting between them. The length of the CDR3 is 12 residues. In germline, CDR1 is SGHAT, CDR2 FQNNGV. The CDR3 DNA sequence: TGTGCCAGCAGCCCAGGGAACTATGGCTACACCTTC. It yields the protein CASSPGNYGYTF.

The CDR3 DNA is TGCAGTGCTAGTTTGGACAGGGCGAACACTGAAGCTTTCTTT. This encodes CSASLDRANTEAFF. V gene TRBV20-1 combines with J gene TRBJ1-1, with TRBD1 matching 8 bases. The germline V gene has CDR1 DFQATT and CDR2 SNEGSKA (reference sequence). V lost 3 bases and J lost 1; bases outside the gene matches: 4. The CDR3 runs to 14 residues.

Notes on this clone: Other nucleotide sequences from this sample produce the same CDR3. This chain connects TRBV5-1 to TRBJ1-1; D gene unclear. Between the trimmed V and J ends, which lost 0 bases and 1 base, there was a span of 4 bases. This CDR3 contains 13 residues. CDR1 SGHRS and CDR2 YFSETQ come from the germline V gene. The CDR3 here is CASSLAGNTEAFF. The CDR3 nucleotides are TGCGCCAGCAGCTTGGCAGGGAACACTGAAGCTTTCTTT. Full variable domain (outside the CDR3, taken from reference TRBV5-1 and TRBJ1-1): KAGVTQTPRYLIKTRGQQVTLSCSPISGHRSVSWYQQTPGQGLQFLFEYFSETQRNKGNFPGRFSGRQFSNSRSEMNVSTLELGDSALYLCASSLAGNTEAFFGQGTRLTVV.

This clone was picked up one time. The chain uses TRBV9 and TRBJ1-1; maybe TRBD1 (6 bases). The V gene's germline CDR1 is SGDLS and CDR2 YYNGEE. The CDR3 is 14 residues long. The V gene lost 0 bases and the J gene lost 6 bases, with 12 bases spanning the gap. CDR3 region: CASSVALGGAEAFF. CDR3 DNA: TGTGCCAGCAGCGTAGCCCTAGGGGGGGCTGAAGCTTTCTTT.